What follows is one T cell receptor beta chain and its context. Its matching antigen is unknown. These data belong to a study of CD8+ T cells in alopecia areata. This CDR3 contains 14 residues. The trim removed 6 bases at V and 3 bases at J, leaving 5 bases unmatched. Germline loops: CDR1 SQVTM, CDR2 ANQGSEA. Both CD4+ and CD8+ T cells were separated by sorting PBMCs. After isolation, RNA underwent reverse transcription to generate cDNA as the sequencing template. Generated by immunoSEQ multiplex PCR, the TCRdb table keeps only in-frame clones and is missing some. The repertoire holds 150,000 to 200,000 clones, with 55% as singletons. Study-level points and caveats: Across lesional scalp, and particularly alopecia totalis/universalis, clonality surpassed that of normal scalp. Although TCR sharing was seen in mice, sharing across patients was less clear, possibly for HLA-related reasons. Sequencing of scalp samples also includes resident alphabeta T cells from normal skin.

The TCR comes from a human donor in good health. The sequencing input was CD4+ T cells sorted from blood. This sequence joins TRBV29-1 and TRBJ2-1; 10 nucleotides line up with TRBD2. The CDR3 loop reads CSVPGTSVYNEQFF. The CDR3 bases are TGCAGCGTCCCCGGGACTAGCGTCTACAATGAGCAGTTCTTC.